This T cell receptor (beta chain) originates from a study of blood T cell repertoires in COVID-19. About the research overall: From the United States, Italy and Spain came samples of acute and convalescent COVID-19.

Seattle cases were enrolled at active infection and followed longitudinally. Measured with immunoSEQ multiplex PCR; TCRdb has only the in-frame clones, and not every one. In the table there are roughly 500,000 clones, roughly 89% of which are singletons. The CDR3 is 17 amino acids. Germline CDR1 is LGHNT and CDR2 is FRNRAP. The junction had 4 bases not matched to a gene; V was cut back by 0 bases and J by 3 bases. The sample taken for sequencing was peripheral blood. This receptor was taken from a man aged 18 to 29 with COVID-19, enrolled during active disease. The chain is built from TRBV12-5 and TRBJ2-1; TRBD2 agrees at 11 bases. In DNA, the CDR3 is TGTGCTAGTGGTTTGGTCCTAGCGGGGGGCCTCTACAATGAGCAGTTCTTC. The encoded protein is CASGLVLAGGLYNEQFF.